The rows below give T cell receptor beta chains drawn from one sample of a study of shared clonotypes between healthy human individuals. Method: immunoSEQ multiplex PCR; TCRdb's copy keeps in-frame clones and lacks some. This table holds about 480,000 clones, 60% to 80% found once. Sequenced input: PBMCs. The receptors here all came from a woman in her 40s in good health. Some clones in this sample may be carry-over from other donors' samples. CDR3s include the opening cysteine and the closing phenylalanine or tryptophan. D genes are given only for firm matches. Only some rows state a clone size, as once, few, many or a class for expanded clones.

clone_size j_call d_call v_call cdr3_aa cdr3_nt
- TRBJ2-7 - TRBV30 CAWSRQDSLGHF TGTGCCTGGAGTCGGCAGGATAGCCTTGGACACTTC
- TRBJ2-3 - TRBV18 CASSPQGADTQYF TGTGCCAGCTCACCACAGGGAGCAGATACGCAGTATTTT
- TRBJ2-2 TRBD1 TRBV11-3 CASRPGQGETGELFF TGTGCCAGCAGGCCGGGACAGGGGGAAACCGGGGAGCTGTTTTTT
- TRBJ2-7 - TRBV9 CASSVGAGDSYEQYF TGCGCCAGCAGCGTAGGGGCAGGGGACTCCTACGAGCAGTACTTC
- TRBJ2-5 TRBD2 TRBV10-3 CAIGGLAGDTQETQYF TGTGCCATCGGGGGACTAGCGGGAGATACACAAGAGACCCAGTACTTC
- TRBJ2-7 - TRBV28 CAIKPSDRIYEQYF TGTGCCATCAAACCATCGGACAGAATTTACGAGCAGTACTTC
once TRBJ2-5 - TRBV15 CATSRDPRQAWETQYF TGTGCCACCAGCAGAGATCCCAGGCAAGCGTGGGAGACCCAGTACTTC
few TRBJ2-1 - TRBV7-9 CASSFYNEQFF TGTGCCAGCAGCTTCTACAATGAGCAGTTCTTC
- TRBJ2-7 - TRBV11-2 CASSLDSLEQYF TGTGCCAGCAGCTTAGACAGTCTCGAGCAGTACTTC
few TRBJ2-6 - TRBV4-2 CASSQDRGGGTSGANVLTF TGTGCCAGCAGCCAGGATAGGGGAGGGGGGACCTCTGGGGCCAACGTCCTGACTTTC
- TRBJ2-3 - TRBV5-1 CASSLTPADTQYF TGCGCCAGCAGCTTAACGCCGGCGGATACGCAGTATTTT
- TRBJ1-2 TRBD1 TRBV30 CAWTQLQGVRGYTF TGTGCCTGGACTCAACTACAGGGGGTTCGAGGCTACACCTTC
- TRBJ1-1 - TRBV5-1 CASSLLQGRVLNAEAFF TGCGCCAGCAGCTTGCTACAGGGTAGAGTGTTAAACGCTGAAGCTTTCTTT
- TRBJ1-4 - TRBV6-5 CASSRSTGGKLFF TGTGCCAGCAGCCGTTCAACGGGAGGGAAACTGTTTTTT
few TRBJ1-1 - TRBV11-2 CASSLGRNTEAFF TGTGCCAGCAGCTTAGGCCGGAACACTGAAGCTTTCTTT
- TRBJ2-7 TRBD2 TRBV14 CASSFHGGSYEQYF TGTGCCAGCAGCTTTCACGGGGGGTCCTACGAGCAGTACTTC
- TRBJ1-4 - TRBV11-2 CASSLGTTNEKLFF TGTGCCAGCAGCTTAGGTACTACGAATGAAAAACTGTTTTTT
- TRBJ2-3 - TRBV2 CASTQPSTDTQYF TGTGCCAGCACGCAGCCTAGCACAGATACGCAGTATTTT
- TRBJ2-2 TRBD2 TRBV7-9 CASSQFLSAGASTGELFF TGTGCCAGCAGCCAATTCCTCTCAGCGGGAGCCTCTACCGGGGAGCTGTTTTTT
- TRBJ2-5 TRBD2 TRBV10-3 CAISSGLAGGETQYF TGTGCCATCAGTTCGGGACTAGCGGGAGGAGAGACCCAGTACTTC
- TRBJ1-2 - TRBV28 CASRESSNYGYTF TGTGCCAGCAGGGAGTCCTCTAACTATGGCTACACCTTC
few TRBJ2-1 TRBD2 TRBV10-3 CAISSGRTTAEQFF TGTGCCATCAGCAGCGGGAGGACAACAGCGGAGCAGTTCTTC